This T cell receptor (beta chain) stems from a study of cytomegalovirus exposure and HLA in healthy donors. Study outcomes and limitations: Later analysis identified a missense DCLRE1C variant that was linked to TCR beta V- and J-gene trimming.

Unrecorded immune exposure was likely among donors, who were nominally healthy when sampled. The trim removed 7 bases at V and 8 bases at J, leaving 13 bases unmatched. CDR3 size: 14 residues. Germline CDR1 is MNHNS and CDR2 is SASEGT. Primers: 60 Vbeta forward and 13 Jbeta reverse. Data came from immunoSEQ multiplex PCR; TCRdb stores just in-frame clones and leaves some out. Among 150,000 to 200,000 clones listed, roughly 80% were seen once. A note on this clone: Its antigen remains unidentified.

The clonotype comes from a man aged 18 to 30 in good health and CMV-seropositive. V is TRBV6-1 and J is TRBJ1-2; 7 bases are a match to TRBD1. The specimen sequenced was PBMCs. Written as DNA, the CDR3 is TGTGCCAGCATGCCCCCCGGACAGGTCCTGGGCTACACCTTC. Amino acid sequence: CASMPPGQVLGYTF.